Below are 29 T cell receptor beta chains sequenced from a single sample in a study of technical replicates of blood from a handful of donors. TCRdb keeps only in-frame clones here, not all; method: immunoSEQ multiplex PCR. This sample carries 60,000 to 85,000 clones, just under 95% of them seen once, and the ten largest clones take about 0.38%. Sequencing was performed on T cells isolated from PBMCs. The receptors were gathered from a human donor in good health.

This clone was observed once. The chain combines TRBV2 with TRBJ2-7, with 7 bases matching TRBD1. The CDR3 spans 13 residues. In germline, CDR1 is SNHLY, CDR2 FYNNEI. Losses at the gene ends were 7 bases for V and 6 bases for J; bases not matched to a gene: 9. CDR3 sequence reads: CASIQGFMGEQYF. The CDR3 DNA reads TGTGCCAGCATACAGGGGTTCATGGGCGAGCAGTACTTC. The full variable domain, in which reference TRBV2 and TRBJ2-7 provide the parts outside the CDR3, is EPEVTQTPSHQVTQMGQEVILRCVPISNHLYFYWYRQILGQKVEFLVSFYNNEISEKSEIFDDQFSVERPDGSNFTLKIRSTKLEDSAMYFCASIQGFMGEQYFGPGTRLTVT.

The genes are TRBV5-1 and TRBJ2-3; 14 nucleotides align to TRBD2. Germline assignment: CDR1 SGHRS and CDR2 YFSETQ. CDR3 length equals 19 residues. The J segment lost 5 bases and the V segment lost 4 bases, leaving 15 bases of the junction unmatched. CDR3 sequence: CASSGGARLAGGPGDTQYF. In DNA, the CDR3 is TGCGCCAGCAGCGGGGGGGCCCGACTAGCGGGAGGGCCGGGAGATACGCAGTATTTT.

The V call is TRBV5-1, the J call TRBJ1-4, with D maybe TRBD1 (6 bases). Germline CDR1 is SGHRS and CDR2 is YFSETQ. CDR3 length: 15 amino acids. The ends were cut back, 2 bases at V and 0 bases at J, with 8 bases in the middle. Written as DNA, the CDR3 is TGCGCCAGCAGCTTCGGACAGACAACTAATGAAAAACTGTTTTTT. Its translation is CASSFGQTTNEKLFF.

The chain has TRBV28 and TRBJ1-1; D is possibly TRBD1 (6 bases). This CDR3 contains 14 residues. Per the germline V gene, CDR1 is MDHEN and CDR2 is SYDVKM. Trimming shortened V by 6 bases and J by 5 bases, and 16 bases separated the two germline ends. The CDR3 sequence: CASRQGFGGTEAFF. The DNA of the CDR3 is TGTGCCAGCAGGCAGGGGTTTGGTGGGACTGAAGCTTTCTTT.

The chain links TRBV25-1 to TRBJ1-1; possibly TRBD1 for D (5 bases). Germline CDR1 reads MGHDK; CDR2 reads SYGVNS. Trimming took off 1 base at V and 5 bases at J, with 11 bases between the two ends. The CDR3 runs to 14 residues. The DNA for the CDR3 is TGTGCCAGCAGTGAATCGTGGGGGAGGACTGAAGCTTTCTTT. Translated: CASSESWGRTEAFF.

The chain is built from TRBV10-3 and TRBJ1-2, with D maybe TRBD1 (6 bases). The CDR3 extends over 15 amino acids. Germline lookup yields CDR1 ENHRY and CDR2 SYGVKD. Trimming cost V 7 bases and J 4 bases, with 19 bases left between them. The CDR3 region is CAITEDSLTSYGYTF. The CDR3 DNA follows: TGTGCCATCACCGAGGACAGCTTAACCTCCTATGGCTACACCTTC.

This rearrangement joins TRBV18 to TRBJ2-5; unclear D gene. Germline V gene data show CDR1 as KGHSH and CDR2 as LQKENI. CDR3 length: 15 residues. With 2 bases removed from V and 2 bases from J, the gap between germline ends came to 12 bases. This CDR3 reads CASSPSLAEQETQYF. CDR3 in DNA: TGTGCCAGCTCACCAAGCTTAGCCGAGCAAGAGACCCAGTACTTC.

The rearrangement uses TRBV28 and TRBJ2-7; TRBD2 matches at 8 bases. The germline CDR1 and CDR2 sequences are MDHEN and SYDVKM. The length of the CDR3 is 14 residues. V lost 6 bases, J lost 6 bases, and 10 bases stayed unmatched. The CDR3 is CASRSPETSAEQYF. Written as DNA, the CDR3 is TGTGCCAGCAGATCTCCGGAGACTAGCGCCGAGCAGTACTTC.

The chain has TRBV7-9 and TRBJ1-1; tentatively, D is TRBD1 (5 bases). The CDR3 spans 12 residues. Germline lookup yields CDR1 SEHNR and CDR2 FQNEAQ (reference sequence). Trimming left V 1 base short and J 6 bases short, with 6 bases between. In nucleotides, the CDR3 is TGTGCCAGCAGCTTAGGGGGCCCTGAAGCTTTCTTT. This codes for CASSLGGPEAFF. Based on the CDR3 plus reference TRBV7-9 and TRBJ1-1, the full variable domain is DTGVSQNPRHKITKRGQNVTFRCDPISEHNRLYWYRQTLGQGPEFLTYFQNEAQLEKSRLLSDRFSAERPKGSFSTLEIQRTEQGDSAMYLCASSLGGPEAFFGQGTRLTVV.

This clone was seen a handful of times. The chain has TRBV29-1 and TRBJ1-1, with TRBD1 identical over 7 bases. Germline lookup yields CDR1 SQVTM and CDR2 ANQGSEA. The CDR3 spans 12 residues. V gave up 7 bases and J gave up 7 bases; unmatched junction bases: 9. This CDR3 is CSAPPQGNEAFF. The DNA of the CDR3 is TGCAGCGCCCCACCACAGGGGAATGAAGCTTTCTTT.

The chain recombines TRBV7-9 with TRBJ2-7; D is ambiguous. From germline, CDR1 is SEHNR and CDR2 FQNEAQ (reference sequence). The CDR3 covers 16 residues. The ends were cut back, 0 bases at V and 5 bases at J, with 17 bases in the middle. The CDR3 coding sequence is TGTGCCAGCAGCTTAGCTTCGGGTCTAGTCCCTGACGAGCAGTACTTC. Translated, it gives CASSLASGLVPDEQYF.

The chain links TRBV19 to TRBJ1-1; maybe TRBD1 (6 bases). Germline V gives CDR1 LNHDA, CDR2 SQIVND (reference sequence). Trimming removed 11 bases at V and 1 base at J, with 11 bases between. The CDR3 totals 12 residues. The CDR3, as DNA: TGTGCCGGAAGAGGGGGGAACACTGAAGCTTTCTTT. It yields the protein CAGRGGNTEAFF.

This sequence joins TRBV7-6 and TRBJ1-3; D not resolved. Germline assignment: CDR1 SGHVS and CDR2 FNYEAQ. The CDR3 length is 16 residues. V was trimmed by 5 bases and J by 0 bases, leaving 14 bases between them. The CDR3 DNA is TGTGCCAGCAGCCCCCAACATTCCCCCTCTGGAAACACCATATATTTT. Residues: CASSPQHSPSGNTIYF.

V usage is TRBV2 and J usage is TRBJ2-3; 8 nucleotides align to TRBD2. CDR1 is SNHLY and CDR2 is FYNNEI in the germline V gene. V lost 1 base, J lost 6 bases, and 3 bases stayed unmatched. The CDR3 is 14 amino acids. The CDR3 nucleotides read TGTGCCAGCAGTGAAGAGCGGGAGATGGATACGCAGTATTTT. Translation gives CASSEEREMDTQYF.

The DNA of the CDR3 is TGTGCCAGCAAGGGACAGGGGGCTGGGGAGCAGTACTTC. It codes for CASKGQGAGEQYF. The chain uses TRBV27 and TRBJ2-7; 12 bases fit TRBD1. The CDR3 runs 13 residues. Germline loops: CDR1 MNHEY, CDR2 SMNVEV (reference sequence). V lost 7 bases, J lost 7 bases, and 5 bases stayed unmatched.

V is TRBV5-4 and J is TRBJ2-3; D unclear. In germline, CDR1 is SGHNT, CDR2 YYREEE (reference sequence). The V and J ends lost 4 bases and 4 bases respectively, with 10 bases between them. The CDR3 contains 13 residues. The CDR3 DNA reads as TGTGCCAGCAGCCGAGAGGCCTCAGATACGCAGTATTTT. It is translated as CASSREASDTQYF.

J is TRBJ1-4 and V is TRBV19; 10 nucleotides match TRBD1. V lost 7 bases to trimming and J lost 6 bases; unmatched junction nucleotides: 17. CDR1 LNHDA and CDR2 SQIVND come from the germline V gene (reference sequence). There are 18 residues in the CDR3. CDR3 coding DNA: TGTGCCAGTACGGTCGGGACAGGGGCGAAGGTGATGGATGAAAAACTGTTTTTT. Translation gives CASTVGTGAKVMDEKLFF.

This chain uses TRBV27 with TRBJ2-2; a weak D match, TRBD1 (6 bases). V dropped 2 bases and J dropped 6 bases, with 16 bases sitting between them. Germline V gene sequence: CDR1 MNHEY, CDR2 SMNVEV (reference sequence). The CDR3 consists of 16 residues. CDR3 DNA sequence: TGTGCCAGCAGTTTAGGGTTATCAGGGGTCGCCGGGGAGCTGTTTTTT. Translating gives CASSLGLSGVAGELFF.

This sequence joins TRBV2 and TRBJ2-1; 7 nucleotides line up with TRBD1. Unmatched junction bases numbered 4, after V lost 3 bases and J lost 2 bases. The CDR3 is 15 amino acids. Germline CDR1 is SNHLY and CDR2 is FYNNEI. CDR3 region: CASSEFGQAYNEQFF. In nucleotides, the CDR3 is TGTGCCAGCAGTGAGTTTGGACAGGCCTACAATGAGCAGTTCTTC.

The chain couples TRBV4-2 to TRBJ2-7, with TRBD2 as a possible D gene (6 bases). The CDR3 runs 15 residues. The germline V gene encodes CDR1 LGHNA and CDR2 YNFKEQ. Between the trimmed V and J ends, which lost 2 bases and 2 bases, there was a span of 13 bases. CDR3 coding DNA: TGTGCCAGCAGCCAAAGGTACGGGAGTACCTACGAGCAGTACTTC. As protein: CASSQRYGSTYEQYF.

The chain recombines TRBV4-3 with TRBJ1-5, with TRBD1 identical over 7 bases. The CDR3 consists of 14 residues. V shed 4 bases, J shed 3 bases, and the junction held 3 bases outside the gene matches. The germline V gene encodes CDR1 LGHNA and CDR2 YSLEER. CDR3 region: CASSPGTDNQPQHF. CDR3 sequence (DNA): TGCGCCAGCAGCCCAGGGACAGACAATCAGCCCCAGCATTTT.

The chain recombines TRBV30 with TRBJ2-1; TRBD1 aligns across 8 bases. This CDR3 is 15 amino acids long. Germline V gene sequence: CDR1 GTSNPN, CDR2 SVGIG (reference sequence). V was clipped by 4 bases and J by 0 bases; unmatched bases: 5. CDR3 region: CAWTRDRSSYNEQFF. As DNA, the CDR3 is TGTGCCTGGACCCGGGACAGGAGCTCCTACAATGAGCAGTTCTTC.

V gene TRBV9 combines with J gene TRBJ1-1, with D uncertain. Trimming pared 0 bases from V and 5 bases from J, leaving 11 bases between. The length of the CDR3 is 14 residues. Germline CDR1 reads SGDLS; CDR2 reads YYNGEE. The CDR3 DNA reads as TGTGCCAGCAGCGTAGGGAGGGCAGGAACTGAAGCTTTCTTT. It specifies CASSVGRAGTEAFF.

DNA for the CDR3: TGTGCCAGCAGCCCGAGCGGGAGCTCCTACAATGAGCAGTTCTTC. Protein sequence: CASSPSGSSYNEQFF. The J gene is TRBJ2-1, the V gene TRBV7-9; the match to TRBD2 covers 8 bases. The germline V gene encodes CDR1 SEHNR and CDR2 FQNEAQ (reference sequence). Losses at the gene ends were 5 bases for V and 0 bases for J; bases not matched to a gene: 3. The CDR3 has 15 amino acids.

V is TRBV27 and J is TRBJ1-1; the match to TRBD1 covers 7 bases. Germline V gene lookup returns CDR1 MNHEY and CDR2 SMNVEV (reference sequence). The junction had 5 bases not matched to a gene; V was cut back by 7 bases and J by 0 bases. The CDR3 contains 14 residues. The DNA of the CDR3 is TGTGCCAGCACCAGGGACAGCGTGAACACTGAAGCTTTCTTT. This sequence encodes CASTRDSVNTEAFF.

CDR3: CASSRGLIFNIQYF. The CDR3 DNA reads TGCGCCAGCAGCCGGGGACTAATCTTTAACATTCAGTACTTC. The genes are TRBV4-1 and TRBJ2-4; 7 bases match TRBD2. Germline CDR1 is MGHRA and CDR2 is YSYEKL. The CDR3 consists of 14 residues. After removal of 4 bases from V and 7 bases from J, the junction contained 7 bases not matched to a gene.

The chain combines TRBV4-3 with TRBJ2-1, with 10 bases lining up with TRBD2. The germline gives CDR1 LGHNA, CDR2 YSLEER. The CDR3 runs 14 residues. The V segment lost 6 bases and the J segment 10 bases; nucleotides outside the gene matches: 9. The CDR3 loop reads CASSASSGSREQFF. CDR3 nucleotides: TGCGCCAGCAGTGCCTCTAGCGGGAGCCGGGAGCAGTTCTTC.

The V gene is TRBV5-6, the J gene TRBJ2-7; TRBD2 is a possible D gene (5 bases). The germline V gene encodes CDR1 SGHDT and CDR2 YYEEEE. V gave up 4 bases and J gave up 2 bases, with 25 bases separating them. This CDR3 comprises 18 residues. CDR3 in amino acids: CASSPARGITHLPYEQYF. DNA of the CDR3: TGTGCCAGCAGCCCCGCCAGAGGGATAACTCATCTCCCCTACGAGCAGTACTTC. Supplemented by reference TRBV5-6 and TRBJ2-7, the full variable domain reads DAGVTQSPTHLIKTRGQQVTLRCSPKSGHDTVSWYQQALGQGPQFIFQYYEEEERQRGNFPDRFSGHQFPNYSSELNVNALLLGDSALYLCASSPARGITHLPYEQYFGPGTRLTVT.

This chain uses TRBV13 with TRBJ2-2, with D possibly being TRBD1 (6 bases). Germline lookup yields CDR1 PRHDT and CDR2 FYEKMQ (reference sequence). The CDR3 has 14 amino acids. Trimming took 5 bases from V and 5 from J, leaving 12 bases between them. The CDR3 DNA follows: TGTGCCAGCAGCCAGGTCACAGGGACCGGGGAGCTGTTTTTT. This translates into CASSQVTGTGELFF.